Below, 21 T cell receptor beta chains from the same sample are listed, as sequenced in a study of blood T cell repertoires in COVID-19. Here immunoSEQ multiplex PCR was the method, and the copy in TCRdb shows in-frame clones only, minus some. Among about 30,000 clones listed, approximately 87% were seen once. Input material: peripheral blood. The receptors shown here come from a human donor with active COVID-19. The donor label of this sample is uncertain.

The V gene is TRBV6-1, the J gene TRBJ1-4; 7 bases agree with TRBD1. CDR3 length: 13 amino acids. J was trimmed by 10 bases and V by 3 bases; bases with no gene match: 5. Germline values: CDR1 MNHNS, CDR2 SASEGT. CDR3 DNA: TGTGCCAGCAGTGATGGCAGGGGGACAAAACTGTTTTTT. It translates to CASSDGRGTKLFF.

The V call is TRBV5-1, the J call TRBJ1-1; 9 bases match TRBD1. V trimming: 3 bases; J trimming: 4 bases; junction bases outside the gene matches: 7. CDR3 length equals 15 residues. In germline, CDR1 is SGHRS, CDR2 YFSETQ. CDR3 nucleotides: TGCGCCAGCAGCTCGGGACAGGGATCGACCACTGAAGCTTTCTTT. As protein: CASSSGQGSTTEAFF.

The J gene is TRBJ2-2, the V gene TRBV24-1; the D gene is possibly TRBD1 (6 bases). Germline CDR1 and CDR2: KGHDR and SFDVKD. The V end lost 9 bases, the J end lost 4 bases, and 14 bases lay between the germline ends. The CDR3 has 14 amino acids. The CDR3 here is CATHTTGGTGELFF. The CDR3 nucleotides are TGTGCCACCCACACGACAGGCGGCACCGGGGAGCTGTTTTTT.

The chain links TRBV5-6 to TRBJ2-7; 7 bases align to TRBD2. The CDR3 is 16 residues long. V gave up 6 bases and J gave up 0 bases; unmatched junction bases: 12. Germline assignment: CDR1 SGHDT and CDR2 YYEEEE. The DNA for the CDR3 is TGTGCCAGCACCGGAGTAGGGACTACCAGCTCCTACGAGCAGTACTTC. Translating it yields CASTGVGTTSSYEQYF.

CDR3 nucleotides: TGTGCCAGCAGCTACAGCGGGAGGGCCGGAGGCGAGCAGTACTTC. The encoded protein is CASSYSGRAGGEQYF. The chain employs TRBV28 and TRBJ2-7; 10 bases fit TRBD2. The CDR3 loop spans 15 amino acids. The V segment lost 6 bases and the J segment 6 bases; nucleotides outside the gene matches: 11. In germline, CDR1 is MDHEN, CDR2 SYDVKM.

This clone has a single count. V is TRBV5-1 and J is TRBJ2-7, with 7 bases lining up with TRBD2. V shed 1 base and J 5 bases; nucleotides not matched to a gene: 12. The germline V gene encodes CDR1 SGHRS and CDR2 YFSETQ. This CDR3 contains 16 residues. The CDR3 reads CASSLTRASGIDEQYF. The DNA of the CDR3 is TGCGCCAGCAGCTTGACGCGGGCTAGCGGAATCGACGAGCAGTACTTC.

The rearrangement joins TRBV2 to TRBJ1-2; D is unresolved. The CDR3 totals 13 residues. The V end was cut by 5 bases, the J end by 1 base, with 8 bases between. Germline V lookup: CDR1 SNHLY, CDR2 FYNNEI. CDR3 sequence reads: CASSRGSNYGYTF. The CDR3 DNA is TGTGCCAGCAGTAGAGGGAGTAACTATGGCTACACCTTC.

The chain recombines TRBV19 with TRBJ2-2; TRBD2 might be the D (6 bases). Germline V lookup: CDR1 LNHDA, CDR2 SQIVND (reference sequence). V lost 2 bases and J lost 6, with 19 bases in between. This CDR3 has 17 amino acids. For the CDR3, the DNA is TGTGCCAGTAGTATACCCGCCGGGAGAAGGGTAGCCGGGGAGCTGTTTTTT. Encoded protein: CASSIPAGRRVAGELFF. The whole variable domain, remainder taken from reference TRBV19 and TRBJ2-2, is DGGITQSPKYLFRKEGQNVTLSCEQNLNHDAMYWYRQDPGQGLRLIYYSQIVNDFQKGDIAEGYSVSREKKESFPLTVTSAQKNPTAFYLCASSIPAGRRVAGELFFGEGSRLTVL.

The gene calls are TRBV29-1 and TRBJ1-2; D may be TRBD1 (6 bases). V was cut by 6 bases and J by 6 bases, with 14 bases left in between. The CDR3 has 12 residues. Germline CDR1 reads SQVTM; CDR2 reads ANQGSEA. CDR3 coding DNA: TGCAGCGTACTCCTACAGGGAGATGGCTACACCTTC. It encodes CSVLLQGDGYTF. Variable domain in full (rest from reference TRBV29-1 and TRBJ1-2): SAVISQKPSRDICQRGTSLTIQCQVDSQVTMMFWYRQQPGQSLTLIATANQGSEATYESGFVIDKFPISRPNLTFSTLTVSNMSPEDSSIYLCSVLLQGDGYTFGSGTRLTVV.

V and J are TRBV28 and TRBJ2-7; TRBD2 might be the D (5 bases). Germline V CDR1 and CDR2: MDHEN, SYDVKM. CDR3 length: 12 amino acids. V lost 6 bases to trimming and J lost 4 bases, with 10 bases between them. Here the CDR3 DNA reads TGTGCCAGCAGCGGGATGGGGTACGAGCAGTACTTC. It codes for CASSGMGYEQYF.

The V and J genes are TRBV28 and TRBJ1-3; perhaps TRBD1 as D (5 bases). This CDR3 contains 17 residues. Germline V gene lookup returns CDR1 MDHEN and CDR2 SYDVKM. Trimming removed 2 bases from V and 0 bases from J, with 14 bases in between. The CDR3 loop is CASSLSMATDSGNTIYF. CDR3 DNA: TGTGCCAGCAGTTTAAGCATGGCGACAGACTCTGGAAACACCATATATTTT.

Relative to its sample, this clone is medium-sized. The chain combines TRBV13 with TRBJ1-5, with D maybe TRBD1 (5 bases). Trimming pared 0 bases from V and 2 bases from J, leaving 8 bases between. The CDR3 extends over 15 amino acids. The germline V gene encodes CDR1 PRHDT and CDR2 FYEKMQ (reference sequence). CDR3 coding DNA: TGTGCCAGCAGCTTAGGGCAGGGCGGCAATCAGCCCCAGCATTTT. Its protein is CASSLGQGGNQPQHF.

The CDR3 region has the DNA TGTGCCAGCAGTAACTTCCAAGAGACCCAGTACTTC. This codes for CASSNFQETQYF. The rearrangement uses TRBV27 and TRBJ2-5, with no clear D. This CDR3 is built from 12 residues. Trimming cost V 5 bases and J 1 base, with 5 bases left between them. Looked up from germline, CDR1 is MNHEY and CDR2 is SMNVEV (reference sequence).

The chain recombines TRBV5-6 with TRBJ2-2, with 9 bases lining up with TRBD2. CDR3 size: 16 residues. J was trimmed by 4 bases and V by 4 bases; bases with no gene match: 8. Per the germline V gene, CDR1 is SGHDT and CDR2 is YYEEEE. The CDR3 is CASSLLGLASTGELFF. Here the CDR3 DNA reads TGTGCCAGCAGCCTGCTGGGACTAGCCTCCACCGGGGAGCTGTTTTTT.

The V call is TRBV5-1, the J call TRBJ2-2; D perhaps matches TRBD1 (6 bases). Between the trimmed V and J ends, which lost 3 bases and 1 base, there was a span of 13 bases. CDR3 length: 16 amino acids. Germline V gene lookup returns CDR1 SGHRS and CDR2 YFSETQ. CDR3 bases: TGCGCCAGCAGCTCTCCCGGGACAATGAACACCGGGGAGCTGTTTTTT. This sequence encodes CASSSPGTMNTGELFF.

This clone occurred a few times. V gene TRBV29-1 combines with J gene TRBJ1-2, with D hard to call. Germline CDR1 SQVTM, CDR2 ANQGSEA. The CDR3 contains 11 residues. CDR3 region: CAKGDNTGYTF. The CDR3 DNA reads as TGCGCGAAAGGAGATAACACCGGCTACACCTTC.

The chain links TRBV6-2 or TRBV6-3 to TRBJ2-1, with 12 nucleotides matching TRBD2. Germline V gives CDR1 MNHEY, CDR2 SVGEGT. The CDR3 is 20 amino acids. The ends lost 4 bases at V and 1 base at J; junction bases unmatched: 14. The CDR3: CASSSPGASGRAGSYNEQFF. CDR3 in DNA: TGTGCCAGCAGTTCCCCCGGGGCTAGCGGGAGGGCCGGGTCCTACAATGAGCAGTTCTTC.

This chain connects TRBV19 to TRBJ1-4; D uncertain. This CDR3 is built from 13 residues. Germline V gene lookup returns CDR1 LNHDA and CDR2 SQIVND (reference sequence). Trimming pared 5 bases from V and 3 bases from J, leaving 7 bases between. This CDR3 is CASSQGANEKLFF. The CDR3 bases are TGTGCCAGTAGTCAAGGAGCTAATGAAAAACTGTTTTTT. Full variable domain (rest looked up from reference TRBV19 and TRBJ1-4): DGGITQSPKYLFRKEGQNVTLSCEQNLNHDAMYWYRQDPGQGLRLIYYSQIVNDFQKGDIAEGYSVSREKKESFPLTVTSAQKNPTAFYLCASSQGANEKLFFGSGTQLSVL.

This sequence joins TRBV4-2 and TRBJ1-2, with D tentatively TRBD1 (6 bases). V was pared by 3 bases and J by 14 bases, with 19 bases between. The CDR3 is made up of 13 amino acids. Germline values: CDR1 LGHNA, CDR2 YNFKEQ. CDR3 in DNA: TGTGCCAGCAGCCAGAGACCCGAACAGGGCCGGACCTTC. Translated, it gives CASSQRPEQGRTF.

The CDR3 sequence is CASSPPGLDEQFF. DNA for the CDR3: TGTGCCAGCTCACCACCGGGACTCGATGAGCAGTTCTTC. The J gene is TRBJ2-1, the V gene TRBV18; D is possibly TRBD2 (6 bases). The germline V and J ends were trimmed by 0 bases and 8 bases, with 8 bases remaining between them. The CDR3 has 13 residues. CDR1 is KGHSH and CDR2 is LQKENI in the germline V gene. Drawing the rest from reference TRBV18 and TRBJ2-1, the complete variable domain is NAGVMQNPRHLVRRRGQEARLRCSPMKGHSHVYWYRQLPEEGLKFMVYLQKENIIDESGMPKERFSAEFPKEGPSILRIQQVVRGDSAAYFCASSPPGLDEQFFGPGTRLTVL.

The chain employs TRBV5-5 and TRBJ1-1; D might be TRBD1 (6 bases). CDR3 length: 15 amino acids. V dropped 2 bases and J dropped 5 bases, with 16 bases sitting between them. Germline assignment: CDR1 SGHKS and CDR2 YYEKEE (reference sequence). The CDR3 DNA reads as TGTGCCAGCAGCTTTAAGTTAGGGGGTCTAACTGAAGCTTTCTTT. It encodes CASSFKLGGLTEAFF.